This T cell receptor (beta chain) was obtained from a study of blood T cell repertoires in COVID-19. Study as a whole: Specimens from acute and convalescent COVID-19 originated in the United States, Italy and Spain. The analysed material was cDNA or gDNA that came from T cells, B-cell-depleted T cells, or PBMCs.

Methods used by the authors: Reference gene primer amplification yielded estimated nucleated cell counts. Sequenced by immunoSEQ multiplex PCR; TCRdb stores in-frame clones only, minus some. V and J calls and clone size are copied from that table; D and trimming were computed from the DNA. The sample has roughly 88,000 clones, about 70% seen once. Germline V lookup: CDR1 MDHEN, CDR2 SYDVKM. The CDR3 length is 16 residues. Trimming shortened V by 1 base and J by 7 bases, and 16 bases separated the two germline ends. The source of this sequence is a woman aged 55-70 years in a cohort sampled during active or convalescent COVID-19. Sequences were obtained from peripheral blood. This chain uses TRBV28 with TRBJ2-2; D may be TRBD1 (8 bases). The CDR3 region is CASSLFHRGGHGELFF. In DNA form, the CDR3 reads TGTGCCAGCAGTTTATTTCACAGGGGGGGGCACGGGGAGCTGTTTTTT. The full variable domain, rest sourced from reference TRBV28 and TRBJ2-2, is DVKVTQSSRYLVKRTGEKVFLECVQDMDHENMFWYRQDPGLGLRLIYFSYDVKMKEKGDIPEGYSVSREKKERFSLILESASTNQTSMYLCASSLFHRGGHGELFFGEGSRLTVL.